The source of this TCR beta chain is a study of T-cell memory formation after mild COVID-19. This clonotype was observed a few times. Its antigen remains unknown. From the 5' RACE reads, TCRdb called clonotypes with MiXCR, one entry per CDR3 protein. Of under 300,000 distinct CDR3 sequences in the sample, 15% to 20% were seen once. Points from the study as a whole: Researchers report contracting CD4+ clones mostly in CM and EM, with CD8+ clones in EMRA.

Germline CDR1 and CDR2: KGHDR and SFDVKD. The ends were cut back, 2 bases at V and 4 bases at J, with 5 bases in the middle. This CDR3 is 13 amino acids long. The material sequenced was PBMCs or a T cell subset sorted from them (not recorded which). The chain couples TRBV24-1 to TRBJ2-1; no firm D call. This clonotype was obtained from a young man who had mild COVID-19 (a few samples of this study predate the infection). Cell type and time point are not known. CDR3 amino acids: CATSDSIYNEQFF. The DNA for the CDR3 is TGTGCCACCAGTGATTCCATTTACAATGAGCAGTTCTTC.